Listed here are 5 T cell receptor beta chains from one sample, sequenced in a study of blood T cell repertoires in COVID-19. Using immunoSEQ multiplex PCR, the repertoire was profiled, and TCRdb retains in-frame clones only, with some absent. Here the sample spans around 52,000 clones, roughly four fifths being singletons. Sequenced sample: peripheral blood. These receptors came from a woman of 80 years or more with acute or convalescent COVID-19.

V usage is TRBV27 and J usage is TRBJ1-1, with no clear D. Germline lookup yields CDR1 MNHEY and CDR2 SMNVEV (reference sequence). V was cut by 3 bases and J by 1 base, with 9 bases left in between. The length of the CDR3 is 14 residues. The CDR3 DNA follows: TGTGCCAGCAGTTTTGAACCCAGGAACACTGAAGCTTTCTTT. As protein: CASSFEPRNTEAFF.

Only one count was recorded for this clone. CDR3 sequence (DNA): TGTGCCAGCAGCTTGAAGACAGGGAGCTCCTACGAGCAGTACTTC. Translating it yields CASSLKTGSSYEQYF. The chain uses TRBV5-6 and TRBJ2-7, with 7 positions matching TRBD1. Losses at the gene ends were 1 base for V and 0 bases for J; bases not matched to a gene: 4. This CDR3 is 15 amino acids long. From germline, CDR1 is SGHDT and CDR2 YYEEEE.

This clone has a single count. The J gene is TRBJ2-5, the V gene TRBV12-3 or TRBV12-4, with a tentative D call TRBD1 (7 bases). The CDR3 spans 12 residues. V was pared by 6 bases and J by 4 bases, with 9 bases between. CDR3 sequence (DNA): TGTGCCAGCAGGCAGGGGGGAGAGACCCAGTACTTC. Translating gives CASRQGGETQYF.

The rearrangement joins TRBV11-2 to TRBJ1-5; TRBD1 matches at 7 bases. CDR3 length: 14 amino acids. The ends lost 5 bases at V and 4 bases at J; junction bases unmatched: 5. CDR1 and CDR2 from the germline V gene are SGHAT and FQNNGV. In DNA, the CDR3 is TGTGCCAGCAGCAAGGGGACAGCAAATCAGCCCCAGCATTTT. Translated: CASSKGTANQPQHF.

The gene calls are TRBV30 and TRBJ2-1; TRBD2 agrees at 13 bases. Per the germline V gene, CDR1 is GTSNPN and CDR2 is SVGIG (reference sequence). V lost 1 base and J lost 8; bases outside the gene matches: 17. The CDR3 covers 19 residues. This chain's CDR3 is CAWSAGRFGLAGAKDEQFF. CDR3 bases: TGTGCCTGGAGTGCGGGGAGGTTCGGACTAGCGGGAGCCAAGGATGAGCAGTTCTTC.